A selection of T cell receptor beta chains follows, all from one sample in a study of response to subunit inactivated influenza vaccine. TCRdb fed the RT-PCR reads into MiXCR, producing one record per CDR3 protein. Of hundreds of thousands of distinct CDR3 sequences listed, less than 10% are singletons. Sequences were derived from PBMCs from blood, sampled around 2 years after vaccination. These receptors were obtained from a man aged 50-75 years who received an inactivated influenza vaccine. Both conserved end residues are part of each CDR3. Each record gives: clone size, J gene, V gene, CDR3 length, D gene, CDR3 DNA, CDR3 protein. A D gene is named only where the DNA matches it firmly. Clone size is shown for a subset of rows, as once, few, many or a class of expanded clone.

. TRBJ1-1 TRBV27 15 TRBD1 TGTGCCAGCAGTCCCCTGGGACAGGCGAACACTGAAGCTTTCTTT CASSPLGQANTEAFF
few TRBJ1-5 TRBV10-3 14 TRBD1 TGTGCCATCAGGGACAGGGAGGACAATCAGCCCCAGCATTTT CAIRDREDNQPQHF
few TRBJ1-5 TRBV5-1 14 . TGCGCCAGCAGCTTGGAAGGGCAGAATCAGCCCCAGCATTTT CASSLEGQNQPQHF
. TRBJ2-7 TRBV7-9 15 . TGTGCCAGCAGCTTAGGCGGGGTTGGCACCTACGAGCAGTACTTC CASSLGGVGTYEQYF
. TRBJ2-7 TRBV11-2 17 . TGTGCCAGCAGCCCCCAGCCGGGGGCCACTGGGCCCTACGAGCAGTACTTC CASSPQPGATGPYEQYF
. TRBJ2-7 TRBV20-1 12 . TGCAGTGCTAAGTTAGGAGGGGACGAGCAGTACTTC CSAKLGGDEQYF
many TRBJ1-5 TRBV27 13 . TGTGCCAGCAAGGGGGATAGCAATCAGCCCCAGCATTTT CASKGDSNQPQHF
. TRBJ1-6 TRBV27 15 . TGTGCCAGCAGTTCCACAGGGATGAATAATTCACCCCTCCACTTT CASSSTGMNNSPLHF
. TRBJ2-5 TRBV9 15 . TGTGCCAGCAGCCCCCCAGGGGACATACAAGAGACCCAGTACTTC CASSPPGDIQETQYF
few TRBJ1-5 TRBV5-6 15 . TGTGCCAGCAGTTCAGAAGCAGGTGGATTTCAGCCCCAGCATTTT CASSSEAGGFQPQHF
few TRBJ2-3 TRBV5-1 14 TRBD2 TGCGCCAGCAGCCCACTAGCGTTCACAGATACGCAGTATTTT CASSPLAFTDTQYF
few TRBJ2-5 TRBV3-1 14 TRBD1 TGTGCCAGCAGCCAGGCAGACAGGGGACAGACCCAGTACTTC CASSQADRGQTQYF
. TRBJ2-1 TRBV7-9 16 . TGTGCCAGCAGCTCGACACACAAGAGCTCCTACAATGAGCAGTTCTTC CASSSTHKSSYNEQFF
. TRBJ2-2 TRBV24-1 14 TRBD2 TGTGCCACCGGACTAGCGGGGGACACCGGGGAGCTGTTTTTT CATGLAGDTGELFF
few TRBJ1-2 TRBV28 15 . TGTGCCAGCAGTCCCAACCCGACCGTAACCTATGGCTACACCTTC CASSPNPTVTYGYTF
few TRBJ2-7 TRBV5-1 16 TRBD1 TGCGCCAGCAGCTACTCAGGGGGTTGGGGTTCCTACGAGCAGTACTTC CASSYSGGWGSYEQYF
many TRBJ1-3 TRBV12-3/TRBV12-4 15 . TGTGCCAGCAGTCCAAGGGCCAGCTCTGGAAACACCATATATTTT CASSPRASSGNTIYF
. TRBJ2-7 TRBV20-1 16 TRBD2 TGCAGTGCTAATGGTCGGGGACTAGCGGACTCCTACGAGCAGTACTTC CSANGRGLADSYEQYF
. TRBJ1-1 TRBV20-1 16 TRBD1 TGCAGTGCTCTCGACCGGGACAGGGGGCGGGGCACTGAAGCTTTCTTT CSALDRDRGRGTEAFF
. TRBJ1-6 TRBV7-8 17 TRBD1 TGTGCCAGCAGCTTAGGGACAGGGAATTCCTATAATTCACCCCTCCACTTT CASSLGTGNSYNSPLHF
many TRBJ2-7 TRBV12-3/TRBV12-4 12 TRBD2 TGTGCCAGCAGGCTGTCTAGCGGCGAGCAGTACTTC CASRLSSGEQYF
many TRBJ2-4 TRBV4-1 17 . TGCGCCAGCAGCCTTCTCGTCTCAACAGGGACCAAAAACATTCAGTACTTC CASSLLVSTGTKNIQYF
. TRBJ1-1 TRBV29-1 13 . TGCAGCGTTTCTCCGGGGTCGGGCACTGAAGCTTTCTTT CSVSPGSGTEAFF
many TRBJ1-3 TRBV28 15 TRBD1 TGTGCCAGCAGCCAGACAGGGGGCAAGAGGAACACCATATATTTT CASSQTGGKRNTIYF